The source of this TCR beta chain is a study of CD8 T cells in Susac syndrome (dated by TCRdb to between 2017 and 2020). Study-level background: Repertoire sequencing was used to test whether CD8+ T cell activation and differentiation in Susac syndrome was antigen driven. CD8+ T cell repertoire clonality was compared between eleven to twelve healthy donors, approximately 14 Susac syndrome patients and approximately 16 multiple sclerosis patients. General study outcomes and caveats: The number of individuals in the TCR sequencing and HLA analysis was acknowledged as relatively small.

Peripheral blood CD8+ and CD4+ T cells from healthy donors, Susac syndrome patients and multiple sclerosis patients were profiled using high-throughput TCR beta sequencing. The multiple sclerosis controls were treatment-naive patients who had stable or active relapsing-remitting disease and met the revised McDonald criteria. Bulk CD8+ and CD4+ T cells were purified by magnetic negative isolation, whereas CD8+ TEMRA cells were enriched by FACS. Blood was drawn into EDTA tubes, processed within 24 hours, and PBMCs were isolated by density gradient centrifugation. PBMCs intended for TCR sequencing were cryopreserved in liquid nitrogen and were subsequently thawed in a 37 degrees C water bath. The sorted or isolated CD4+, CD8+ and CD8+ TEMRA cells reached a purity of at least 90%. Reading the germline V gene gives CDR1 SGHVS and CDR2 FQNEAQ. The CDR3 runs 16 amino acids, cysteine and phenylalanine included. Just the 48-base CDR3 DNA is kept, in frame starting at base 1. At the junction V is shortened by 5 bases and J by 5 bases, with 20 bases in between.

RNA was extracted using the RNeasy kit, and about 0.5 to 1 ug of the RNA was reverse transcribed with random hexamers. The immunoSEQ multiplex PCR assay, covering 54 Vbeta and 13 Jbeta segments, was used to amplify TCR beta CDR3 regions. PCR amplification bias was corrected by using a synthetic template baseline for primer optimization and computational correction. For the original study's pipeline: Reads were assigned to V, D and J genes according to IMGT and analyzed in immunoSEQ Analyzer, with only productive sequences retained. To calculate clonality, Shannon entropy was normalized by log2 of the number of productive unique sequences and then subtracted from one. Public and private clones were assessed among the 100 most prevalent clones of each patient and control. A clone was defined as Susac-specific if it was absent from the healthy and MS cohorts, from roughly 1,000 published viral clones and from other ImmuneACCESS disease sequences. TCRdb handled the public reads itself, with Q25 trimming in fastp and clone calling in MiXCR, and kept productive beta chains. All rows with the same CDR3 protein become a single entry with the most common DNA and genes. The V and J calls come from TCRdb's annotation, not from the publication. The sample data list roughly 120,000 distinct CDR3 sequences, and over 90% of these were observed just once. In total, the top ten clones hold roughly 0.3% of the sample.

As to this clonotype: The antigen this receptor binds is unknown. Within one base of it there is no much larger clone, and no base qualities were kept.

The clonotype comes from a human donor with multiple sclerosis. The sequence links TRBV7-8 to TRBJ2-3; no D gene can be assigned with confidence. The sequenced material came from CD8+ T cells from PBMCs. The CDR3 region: CASSHEIPPLGDTQYF. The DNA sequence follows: TGTGCCAGCAGCCACGAAATCCCCCCTTTAGGAGATACGCAGTATTTT.